The present TCR beta chain was sequenced within a study of cytomegalovirus exposure and HLA in healthy donors. Findings of the study overall: Segments of the TCR beta V type were, in most cases, productive about 90% or about 30% of the time in an earlier analysis. A later analysis by the authors found several of the most significant clusters apparently linked to common viral pathogens. TCR beta V- and J-gene trimming, according to a later analysis, was linked to a missense DCLRE1C variant.

PCR primers comprised 60 Vbeta and 13 Jbeta primers. The data were produced by immunoSEQ multiplex PCR, yet TCRdb's version contains in-frame clones alone and is incomplete. The sample gives about 170,000 clones, approximately 78% of which show up once; about 13% is in the top ten. V was shortened by 1 base and J by 8 bases, with 18 bases between the two germline ends. The germline CDR1 and CDR2 sequences are LGHNT and FRNRAP. The length of the CDR3 is 16 residues. On this clone: The target antigen is unknown.

The chain carries TRBV12-5 and TRBJ2-1; the D gene is possibly TRBD2 (6 bases). Input material: PBMCs. The source of this sequence is a woman aged 50 to 60 in good health and CMV-seropositive. The CDR3 DNA reads TGTGCTAGTGGTTTGGGAGTAGAGACTAGGGGCGATGAGCAGTTCTTC. Its protein is CASGLGVETRGDEQFF.